This passage covers 11 T cell receptor beta chains from one sample sequenced in a study of shared clonotypes between healthy human individuals. The data were produced by immunoSEQ multiplex PCR, yet TCRdb's version contains in-frame clones alone and is incomplete. The sample contains approximately 2,000,000 clones, about 94% of which appear only once. Terminally differentiated effector memory CD45RA+ cells were excluded by CCR7 positive selection of CD45RO-negative cells. The sequenced sample was naive CD8+ T cells from PBMCs. These receptor sequences come from a man aged 18 to 29 in good health. Some clones in this sample may be carry-over from other donors' samples.

The chain combines TRBV27 with TRBJ1-2; D not resolved. V lost 6 bases, J lost 5 bases, and 22 bases lay in between. This CDR3 spans 16 amino acids. Germline V CDR1 and CDR2: MNHEY, SMNVEV (reference sequence). In nucleotides, the CDR3 is TGTGCCAGCAGCTCCTTCGCCGGCGATCCGGGTTATGGCTACACCTTC. This codes for CASSSFAGDPGYGYTF.

This chain joins TRBV27 and TRBJ2-5; D might be TRBD2 (7 bases). The V gene lost 7 bases and the J gene lost 4 bases, with 19 bases spanning the gap. The CDR3 loop spans 15 amino acids. CDR1 MNHEY and CDR2 SMNVEV come from the germline V gene (reference sequence). The CDR3 region is CASIPRGGGAETQYF. The CDR3 coding sequence is TGTGCCAGCATACCACGAGGTGGGGGGGCAGAGACCCAGTACTTC.

This chain joins TRBV11-2 and TRBJ2-3; D ambiguous. This CDR3 comprises 13 residues. Germline V gene data show CDR1 as SGHAT and CDR2 as FQNNGV. The V and J ends lost 1 base and 6 bases respectively, with 8 bases between them. For the CDR3, the DNA is TGTGCCAGCAGCTTAGTTCCCGGGGATACGCAGTATTTT. Protein product: CASSLVPGDTQYF.

The chain recombines TRBV18 with TRBJ1-2; D unresolved. The CDR3 totals 14 residues. Germline V gene data show CDR1 as KGHSH and CDR2 as LQKENI. Trimming stripped 6 bases from V and 1 base from J, with 12 bases between. The CDR3 here is CASSLPGVNYGYTF. The CDR3 bases are TGTGCCAGCTCCCTGCCCGGGGTTAACTATGGCTACACCTTC.

This sequence joins TRBV27 and TRBJ1-2, with TRBD1 identical over 7 bases. V shed 3 bases, J shed 6 bases, and the junction held 7 bases outside the gene matches. Germline-derived CDR1 and CDR2 are MNHEY and SMNVEV (reference sequence). This CDR3 comprises 14 residues. CDR3: CASSFTTGYHGYTF. The CDR3 DNA is TGTGCCAGCAGTTTTACGACAGGGTATCATGGCTACACCTTC.

The rearrangement uses TRBV7-9 and TRBJ2-7; 7 nucleotides match TRBD2. With 5 bases clipped from V and 5 bases from J, the junction kept 15 bases outside the gene matches. Germline loops: CDR1 SEHNR, CDR2 FQNEAQ (reference sequence). The CDR3 runs to 16 residues. In DNA, the CDR3 is TGTGCCAGCAGCCCGCCTGCAGCGGGAAAAACTAACGAGCAGTACTTC. It specifies CASSPPAAGKTNEQYF.

CDR3 amino acids: CASSEDGTDHSNQPQHF. The CDR3 nucleotides are TGTGCCAGCAGTGAAGACGGGACAGATCATAGCAATCAGCCCCAGCATTTT. The rearrangement uses TRBV2 and TRBJ1-5; TRBD1 matches 7 bases. Trimming took 1 base from V and 0 from J; bases not matched to a gene: 6. CDR1 and CDR2 (germline): SNHLY, FYNNEI. The CDR3 length is 17 residues.

V usage is TRBV7-9 and J usage is TRBJ2-7; a possible D gene is TRBD1 (5 bases). Germline loops: CDR1 SEHNR, CDR2 FQNEAQ (reference sequence). V lost 4 bases and J lost 0, with 10 bases in between. The CDR3 consists of 14 residues. The CDR3 loop is CASSSVDTSYEQYF. The CDR3 DNA reads TGTGCCAGCAGCTCAGTGGACACCTCCTACGAGCAGTACTTC.

About this clone: This sample includes further DNA sequences coding for the same CDR3. The chain recombines TRBV19 with TRBJ2-7; weak D call: TRBD2 (6 bases). CDR3 length equals 12 residues. Germline V gene sequence: CDR1 LNHDA, CDR2 SQIVND (reference sequence). The V and J ends lost 3 bases and 5 bases respectively, with 8 bases between them. CDR3 loop: CASSIGGDEQYF. The CDR3 DNA reads as TGTGCCAGTAGTATCGGAGGGGACGAGCAGTACTTC.

V gene TRBV18 combines with J gene TRBJ2-5; perhaps TRBD1 as D (6 bases). The CDR3 spans 15 residues. V dropped 1 base and J dropped 0 bases, with 9 bases sitting between them. Germline CDR1 KGHSH, CDR2 LQKENI. This CDR3 reads CASSPQGQNQETQYF. As DNA, the CDR3 is TGTGCCAGCTCACCACAAGGACAGAACCAAGAGACCCAGTACTTC.

This clone was seen only once. The J gene is TRBJ2-3, the V gene TRBV11-1; 13 bases fit TRBD2. Germline-derived CDR1 and CDR2 are SGHAT and FQDESV (reference sequence). J gave up 3 bases and V 1 base, and 4 bases lay outside the gene matches. The CDR3 loop spans 17 amino acids. CDR3 region: CASSLGVLAGGTDTQYF. The CDR3 region has the DNA TGTGCCAGCAGCTTAGGGGTACTAGCGGGAGGGACAGATACGCAGTATTTT.